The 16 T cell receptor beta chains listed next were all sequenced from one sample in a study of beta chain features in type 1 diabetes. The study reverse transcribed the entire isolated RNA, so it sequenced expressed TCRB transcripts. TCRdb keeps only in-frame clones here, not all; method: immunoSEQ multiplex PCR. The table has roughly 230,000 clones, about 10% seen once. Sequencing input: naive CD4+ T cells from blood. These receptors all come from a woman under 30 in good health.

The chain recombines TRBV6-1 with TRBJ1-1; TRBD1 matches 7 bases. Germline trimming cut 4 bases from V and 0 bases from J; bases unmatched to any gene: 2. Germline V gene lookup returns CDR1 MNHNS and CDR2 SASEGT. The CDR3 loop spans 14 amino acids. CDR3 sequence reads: CASSVDRVNTEAFF. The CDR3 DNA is TGTGCCAGCAGTGTAGACAGGGTGAACACTGAAGCTTTCTTT.

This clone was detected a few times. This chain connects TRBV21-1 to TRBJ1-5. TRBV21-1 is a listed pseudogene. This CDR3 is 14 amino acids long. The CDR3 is CASNPPGKCQPQHF. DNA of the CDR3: TGTGCCAGCAACCCGCCGGGGAAGTGTCAGCCCCAGCATTTT.

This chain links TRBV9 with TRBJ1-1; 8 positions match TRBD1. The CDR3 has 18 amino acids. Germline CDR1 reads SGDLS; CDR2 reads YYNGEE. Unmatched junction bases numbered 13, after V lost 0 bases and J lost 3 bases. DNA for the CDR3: TGTGCCAGCAGCGTAGCGAGCGGGGCAGGGGGCAGGCACACTGAAGCTTTCTTT. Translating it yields CASSVASGAGGRHTEAFF.

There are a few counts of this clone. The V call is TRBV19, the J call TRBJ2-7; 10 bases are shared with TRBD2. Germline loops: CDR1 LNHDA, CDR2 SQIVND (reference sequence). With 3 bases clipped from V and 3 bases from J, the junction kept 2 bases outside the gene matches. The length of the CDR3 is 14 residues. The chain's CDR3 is CASSMLAGVYEQYF. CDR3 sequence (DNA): TGTGCCAGTAGTATGCTAGCGGGAGTCTACGAGCAGTACTTC.

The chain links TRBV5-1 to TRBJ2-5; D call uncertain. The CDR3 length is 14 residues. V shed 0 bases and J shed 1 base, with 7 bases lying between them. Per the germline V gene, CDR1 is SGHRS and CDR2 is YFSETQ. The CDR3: CASSLDEVQETQYF. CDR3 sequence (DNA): TGCGCCAGCAGCTTGGACGAGGTCCAAGAGACCCAGTACTTC.

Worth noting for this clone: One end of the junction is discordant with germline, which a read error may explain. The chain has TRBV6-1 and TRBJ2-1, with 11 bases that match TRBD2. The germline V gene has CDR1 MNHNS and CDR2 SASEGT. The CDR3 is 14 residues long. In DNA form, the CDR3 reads TGTGCCAGCAGTGAACTAGCGGGGGGATCCCTCGGGCTCTTC. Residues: CASSELAGGSLGLF.

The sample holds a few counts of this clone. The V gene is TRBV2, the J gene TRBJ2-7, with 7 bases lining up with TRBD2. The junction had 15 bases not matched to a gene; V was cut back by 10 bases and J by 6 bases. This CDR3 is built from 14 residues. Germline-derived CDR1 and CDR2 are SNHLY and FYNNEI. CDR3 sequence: CATTPPRGVGEQYF. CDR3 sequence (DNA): TGTGCCACGACGCCCCCCCGGGGGGTAGGCGAGCAGTACTTC.

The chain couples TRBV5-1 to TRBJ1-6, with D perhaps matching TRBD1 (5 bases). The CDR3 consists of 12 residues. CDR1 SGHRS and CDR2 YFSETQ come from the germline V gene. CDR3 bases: TGCGACCAGGGCTCCTATAATTCACCCCTCCACTTT. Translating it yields CDQGSYNSPLHF.

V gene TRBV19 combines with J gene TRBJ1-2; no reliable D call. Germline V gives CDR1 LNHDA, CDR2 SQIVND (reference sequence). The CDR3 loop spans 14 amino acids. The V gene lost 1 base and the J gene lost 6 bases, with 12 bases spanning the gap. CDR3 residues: CASSIVGGNNGYTF. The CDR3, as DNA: TGTGCCAGTAGTATAGTCGGAGGGAATAATGGCTACACCTTC.

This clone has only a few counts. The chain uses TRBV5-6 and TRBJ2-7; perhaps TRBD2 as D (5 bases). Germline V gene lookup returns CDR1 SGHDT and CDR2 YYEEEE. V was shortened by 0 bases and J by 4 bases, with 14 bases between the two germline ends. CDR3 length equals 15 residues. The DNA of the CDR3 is TGTGCCAGCAGCTTGGGAGGGTCGGGCCTTTACGAGCAGTACTTC. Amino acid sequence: CASSLGGSGLYEQYF.

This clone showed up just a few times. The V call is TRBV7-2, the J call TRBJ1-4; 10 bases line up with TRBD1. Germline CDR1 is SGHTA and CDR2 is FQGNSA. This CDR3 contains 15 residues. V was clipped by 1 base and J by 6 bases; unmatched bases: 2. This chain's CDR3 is CASSLVGTGDEKLFF. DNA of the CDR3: TGTGCCAGCAGCTTAGTAGGGACAGGGGATGAAAAACTGTTTTTT.

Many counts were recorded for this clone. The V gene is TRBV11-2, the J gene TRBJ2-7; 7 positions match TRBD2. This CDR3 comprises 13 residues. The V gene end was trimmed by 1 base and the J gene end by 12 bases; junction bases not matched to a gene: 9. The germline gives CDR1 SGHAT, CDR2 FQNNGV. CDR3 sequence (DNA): TGTGCCAGCAGCTTAGGAGGTTCGGGAGGTCGGTACTTC. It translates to CASSLGGSGGRYF.

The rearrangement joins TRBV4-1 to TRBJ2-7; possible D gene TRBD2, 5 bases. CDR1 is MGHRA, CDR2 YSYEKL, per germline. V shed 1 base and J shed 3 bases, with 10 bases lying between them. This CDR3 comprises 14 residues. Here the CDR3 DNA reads TGCGCCAGCAGCCAAGTATCCCGGGACTACGAGCAGTACTTC. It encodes CASSQVSRDYEQYF.

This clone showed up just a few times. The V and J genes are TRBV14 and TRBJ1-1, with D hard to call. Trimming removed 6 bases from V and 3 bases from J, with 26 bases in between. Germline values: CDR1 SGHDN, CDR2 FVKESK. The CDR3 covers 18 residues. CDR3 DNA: TGTGCCAGCAGGTTCGAGGGCCTTCTACGTTTTGGGGACACTGAAGCTTTCTTT. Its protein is CASRFEGLLRFGDTEAFF. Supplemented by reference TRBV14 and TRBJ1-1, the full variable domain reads EAGVTQFPSHSVIEKGQTVTLRCDPISGHDNLYWYRRVMGKEIKFLLHFVKESKQDESGMPNNRFLAERTGGTYSTLKVQPAELEDSGVYFCASRFEGLLRFGDTEAFFGQGTRLTVV.

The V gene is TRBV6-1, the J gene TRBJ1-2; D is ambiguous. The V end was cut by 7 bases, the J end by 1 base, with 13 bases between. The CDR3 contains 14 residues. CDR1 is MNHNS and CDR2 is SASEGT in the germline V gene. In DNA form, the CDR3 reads TGTGCCAGCACCCGGACTCCAGATAACTATGGCTACACCTTC. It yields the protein CASTRTPDNYGYTF.

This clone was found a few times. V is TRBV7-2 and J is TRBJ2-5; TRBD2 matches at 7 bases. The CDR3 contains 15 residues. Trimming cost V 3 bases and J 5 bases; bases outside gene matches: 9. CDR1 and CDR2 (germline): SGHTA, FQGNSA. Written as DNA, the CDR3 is TGTGCCAGCAGCTTTCAACGGGGGGAAGGGGAGACCCAGTACTTC. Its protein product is CASSFQRGEGETQYF.